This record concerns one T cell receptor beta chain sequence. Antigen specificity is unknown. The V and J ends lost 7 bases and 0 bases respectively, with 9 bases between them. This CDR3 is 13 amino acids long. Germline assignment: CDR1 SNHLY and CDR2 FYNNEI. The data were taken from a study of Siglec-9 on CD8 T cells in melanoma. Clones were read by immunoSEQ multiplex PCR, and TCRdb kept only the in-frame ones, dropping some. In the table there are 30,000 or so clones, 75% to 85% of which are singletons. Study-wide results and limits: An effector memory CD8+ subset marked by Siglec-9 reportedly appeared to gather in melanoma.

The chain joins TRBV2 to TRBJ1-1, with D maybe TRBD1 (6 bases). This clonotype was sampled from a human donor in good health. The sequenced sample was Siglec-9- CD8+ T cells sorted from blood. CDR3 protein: CASNRDMNTEAFF. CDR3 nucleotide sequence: TGTGCCAGCAACAGGGACATGAACACTGAAGCTTTCTTT.